This paragraph reports one T cell receptor beta chain. This specimen comes from a study of control samples from healthy donors and cancer patients. V was shortened by 5 bases and J by 3 bases, with 8 bases between the two germline ends. This CDR3 is built from 13 residues. The repertoire was sequenced with immunoSEQ multiplex PCR; TCRdb's copy has only in-frame clones and lacks some. The sample consists of around 94,000 clones, 92% of them appearing once. This clonotype originated in a woman younger than 35 in good health. V and J are TRBV12-3 or TRBV12-4 and TRBJ1-5; D perhaps matches TRBD1 (5 bases). The specimen sequenced was blood. CDR3 DNA sequence: TGTGCCAGCAGTCGCAGGGTCAATCAGCCCCAGCATTTT. Translation gives CASSRRVNQPQHF.